This T cell receptor (beta chain) derives from a study of blood T cell repertoires in COVID-19. Study-level background: Sources were T cells, B-cell-depleted T cells, or PBMCs; the material itself was cDNA or gDNA.

The length of the CDR3 is 15 residues. The V and J ends lost 1 base and 4 bases, in that order; junction bases with no gene match: 5. CDR1 and CDR2 (germline): LNHDA, SQIVND (reference sequence). Assay: immunoSEQ multiplex PCR; the TCRdb copy retains only in-frame clones and omits some. In the table there are some 110,000 clones, 86% of which are singletons. The sequence derives from a man aged 35 to 55 with acute or convalescent COVID-19. The material sequenced was peripheral blood. This sequence joins TRBV19 and TRBJ1-1, with TRBD1 identical over 8 bases. CDR3 in DNA: TGTGCCAGTAGTATAGGGCAGGGGGCCGTCACTGAAGCTTTCTTT. Encoded protein: CASSIGQGAVTEAFF.